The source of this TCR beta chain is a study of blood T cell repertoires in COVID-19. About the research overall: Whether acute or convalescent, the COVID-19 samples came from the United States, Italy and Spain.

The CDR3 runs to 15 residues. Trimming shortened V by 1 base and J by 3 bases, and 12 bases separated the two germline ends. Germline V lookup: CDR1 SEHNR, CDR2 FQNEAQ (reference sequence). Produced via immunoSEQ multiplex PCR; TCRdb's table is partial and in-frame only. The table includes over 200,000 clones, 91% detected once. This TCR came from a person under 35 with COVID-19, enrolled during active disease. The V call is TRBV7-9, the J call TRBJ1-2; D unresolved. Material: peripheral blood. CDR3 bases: TGTGCCAGCAGCTTAGTTAACAGAGCAGACTATGGCTACACCTTC. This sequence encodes CASSLVNRADYGYTF.